Here is one T cell receptor beta chain with its context. The entry originates in a study of blood T cell repertoires in COVID-19. In the study's own analysis: Estimates of nucleated cell counts were drawn from the amplification of reference gene primers. Here immunoSEQ multiplex PCR was the method, and the copy in TCRdb shows in-frame clones only, minus some. From that table come the V and J calls and clone size; the DNA was used to work out D and trimming. The sample carries just over 250,000 clones, around 87% recorded once. This CDR3 region has 16 residues. The germline V gene has CDR1 LGHNA and CDR2 YNFKEQ. Trimming cost V 0 bases and J 8 bases; bases outside gene matches: 9.

The chain is built from TRBV4-2 and TRBJ1-4, with 7 bases identical to TRBD1. The sample consisted of peripheral blood. This clonotype was obtained from a woman aged 45-60 years with acute or convalescent COVID-19. CDR3 DNA: TGTGCCAGCAGCCAAGATGGGTCAGGGGGAGGAGAAAAACTGTTTTTT. Protein product: CASSQDGSGGGEKLFF.